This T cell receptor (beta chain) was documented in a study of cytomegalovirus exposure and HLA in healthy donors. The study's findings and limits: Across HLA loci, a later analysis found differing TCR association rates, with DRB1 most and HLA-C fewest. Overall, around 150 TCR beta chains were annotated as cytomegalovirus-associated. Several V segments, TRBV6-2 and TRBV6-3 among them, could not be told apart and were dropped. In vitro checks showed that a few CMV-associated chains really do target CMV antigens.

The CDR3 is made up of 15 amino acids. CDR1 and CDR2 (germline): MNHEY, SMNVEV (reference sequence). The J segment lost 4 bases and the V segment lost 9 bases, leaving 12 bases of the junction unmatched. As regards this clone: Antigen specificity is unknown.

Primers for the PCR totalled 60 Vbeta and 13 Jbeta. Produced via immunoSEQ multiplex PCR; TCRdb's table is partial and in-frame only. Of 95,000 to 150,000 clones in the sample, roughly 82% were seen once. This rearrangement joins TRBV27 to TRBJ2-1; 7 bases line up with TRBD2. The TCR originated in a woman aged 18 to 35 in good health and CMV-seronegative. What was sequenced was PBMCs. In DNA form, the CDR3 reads TGTGCCAGTCGCCGGAGCGGGATCCCTTACAATGAGCAGTTCTTC. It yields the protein CASRRSGIPYNEQFF.